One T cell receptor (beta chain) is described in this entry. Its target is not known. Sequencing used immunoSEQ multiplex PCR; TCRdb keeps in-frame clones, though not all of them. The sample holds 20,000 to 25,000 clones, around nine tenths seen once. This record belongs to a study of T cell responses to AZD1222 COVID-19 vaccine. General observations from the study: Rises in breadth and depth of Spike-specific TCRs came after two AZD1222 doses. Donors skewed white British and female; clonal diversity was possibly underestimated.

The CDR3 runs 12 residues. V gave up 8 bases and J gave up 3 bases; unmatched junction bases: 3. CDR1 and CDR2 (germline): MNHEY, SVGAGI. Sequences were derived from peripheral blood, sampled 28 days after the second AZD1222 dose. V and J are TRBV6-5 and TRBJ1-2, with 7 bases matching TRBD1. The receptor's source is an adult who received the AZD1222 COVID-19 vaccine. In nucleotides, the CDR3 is TGTGCCAGCCAGGGGGAGTACTATGGCTACACCTTC. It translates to CASQGEYYGYTF.